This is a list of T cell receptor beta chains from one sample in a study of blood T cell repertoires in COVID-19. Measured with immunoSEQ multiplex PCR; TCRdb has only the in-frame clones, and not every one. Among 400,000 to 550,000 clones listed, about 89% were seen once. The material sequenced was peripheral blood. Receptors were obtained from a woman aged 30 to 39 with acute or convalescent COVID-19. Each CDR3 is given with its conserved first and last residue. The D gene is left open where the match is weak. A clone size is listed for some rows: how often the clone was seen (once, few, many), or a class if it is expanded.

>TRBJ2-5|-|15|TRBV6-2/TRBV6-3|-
CASSQTFGVGETQYF
TGTGCCAGCAGTCAGACCTTCGGGGTGGGAGAGACCCAGTACTTC
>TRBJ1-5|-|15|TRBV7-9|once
CASSLAGRDNQPQHF
TGTGCCAGCAGCTTAGCGGGCAGGGACAATCAGCCCCAGCATTTT
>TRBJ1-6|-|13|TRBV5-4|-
CASSINRVSPLHF
TGTGCCAGCAGCATAAACAGGGTTTCACCCCTCCACTTT
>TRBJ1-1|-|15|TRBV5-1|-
CASSLGGKTDTEAFF
TGCGCCAGCAGCTTAGGAGGGAAAACGGACACTGAAGCTTTCTTT
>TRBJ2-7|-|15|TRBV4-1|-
CASSQARALGGEQYF
TGCGCCAGCAGCCAAGCCCGGGCGCTAGGAGGCGAGCAGTACTTC
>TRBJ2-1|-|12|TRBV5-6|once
CASSLSGYEQFF
TGTGCCAGCAGCTTGTCGGGATATGAGCAGTTCTTC
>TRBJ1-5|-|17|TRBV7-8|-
CASSLVSFWDINQPQHF
TGTGCCAGCAGCTTAGTATCATTTTGGGACATAAATCAGCCCCAGCATTTT
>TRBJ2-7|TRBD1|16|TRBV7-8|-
CASSSRFGQGDYEQYF
TGTGCCAGCAGCTCCCGCTTCGGACAGGGCGACTACGAGCAGTACTTC
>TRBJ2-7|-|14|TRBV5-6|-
CASSPGQGSYEQYF
TGTGCCAGCAGCCCCGGGCAGGGCTCCTACGAGCAGTACTTC
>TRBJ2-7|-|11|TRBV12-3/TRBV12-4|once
CASSFGNEQYF
TGTGCCAGCAGTTTTGGCAACGAGCAGTACTTC
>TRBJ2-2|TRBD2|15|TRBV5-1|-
CASSFELAGSRELFF
TGCGCCAGCAGCTTTGAACTAGCGGGGTCCCGGGAGCTGTTTTTT
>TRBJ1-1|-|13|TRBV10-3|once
CAISERGNTEAFF
TGTGCCATCAGTGAAAGGGGTAACACTGAAGCTTTCTTT
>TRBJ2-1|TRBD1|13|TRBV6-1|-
CASNLPTGVQQFF
TGTGCCAGCAATTTACCCACAGGGGTACAGCAGTTCTTC
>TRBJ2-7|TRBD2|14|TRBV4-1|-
CASSQPGGADEQYF
TGCGCCAGCAGCCAACCCGGGGGGGCCGACGAGCAGTACTTC
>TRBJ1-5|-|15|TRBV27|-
CASNTPFYSNQPQHF
TGTGCCAGCAATACGCCCTTCTATAGCAATCAGCCCCAGCATTTT
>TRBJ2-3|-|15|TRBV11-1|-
CASSIGEYSLNTQYF
TGTGCCAGCAGCATTGGCGAATATAGCCTGAATACGCAGTATTTT
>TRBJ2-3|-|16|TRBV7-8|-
CASSLRESGRPDTQYF
TGTGCCAGCAGCTTAAGAGAGAGCGGTCGCCCGGATACGCAGTATTTT
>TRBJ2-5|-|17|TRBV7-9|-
CASSLARGPWREETQYF
TGTGCCAGCAGCTTAGCGAGGGGGCCGTGGAGGGAAGAGACCCAGTACTTC